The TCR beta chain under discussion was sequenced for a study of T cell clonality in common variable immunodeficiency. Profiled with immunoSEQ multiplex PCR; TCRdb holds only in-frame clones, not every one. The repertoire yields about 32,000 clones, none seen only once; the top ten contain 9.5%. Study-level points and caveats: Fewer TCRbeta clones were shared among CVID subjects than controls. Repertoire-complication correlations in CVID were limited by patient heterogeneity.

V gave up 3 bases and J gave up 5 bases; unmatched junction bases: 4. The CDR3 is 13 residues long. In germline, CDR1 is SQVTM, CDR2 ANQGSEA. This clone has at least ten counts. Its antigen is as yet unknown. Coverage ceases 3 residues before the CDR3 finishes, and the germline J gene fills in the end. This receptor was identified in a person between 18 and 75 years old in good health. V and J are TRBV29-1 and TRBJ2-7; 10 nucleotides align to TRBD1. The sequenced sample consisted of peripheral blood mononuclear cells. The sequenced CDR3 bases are TGCAGCGTTGATGGGACAGGGGTCCACGAG. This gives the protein CSVDGTGVHE. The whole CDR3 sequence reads CSVDGTGVHEQYF.